The 26 T cell receptor beta chains given below trace back to one sample, sequenced in a study of cytomegalovirus exposure and HLA in healthy donors. PCR employed 60 Vbeta and 13 Jbeta primers. Profiled with immunoSEQ multiplex PCR; TCRdb holds only in-frame clones, not every one. The table lists 100,000 to 150,000 clones, 80% to 85% of them singletons. Sequencing input: PBMCs. The receptors here all came from a boy between 10 and 17 years old in good health and CMV-seronegative.

The sample holds a few counts of this clone. The chain is built from TRBV4-1 and TRBJ2-1; 9 bases match TRBD2. J was trimmed by 3 bases and V by 3 bases; bases with no gene match: 6. Germline-derived CDR1 and CDR2 are MGHRA and YSYEKL. The CDR3 is 16 amino acids. The DNA of the CDR3 is TGCGCCAGCAGCCACTCACTAGCGGGCGGCTACAATGAGCAGTTCTTC. Translating it yields CASSHSLAGGYNEQFF.

As to this clone: This sample includes further DNA sequences coding for the same CDR3. This chain connects TRBV7-2 to TRBJ1-5; maybe TRBD1 (5 bases). Trimming shortened V by 2 bases and J by 4 bases, and 9 bases separated the two germline ends. The CDR3 extends over 14 amino acids. Germline assignment: CDR1 SGHTA and CDR2 FQGNSA. The CDR3 is CASSLIGGNQPQHF. CDR3 sequence (DNA): TGTGCCAGCAGCTTAATTGGGGGGAATCAGCCCCAGCATTTT.

The V and J genes are TRBV19 and TRBJ1-4, with D possibly matching TRBD1 (6 bases). The V and J ends lost 1 base and 1 base respectively, with 16 bases between them. CDR3 length: 18 amino acids. Per the germline V gene, CDR1 is LNHDA and CDR2 is SQIVND (reference sequence). This chain's CDR3 is CASSIGPLKTGTNEKLFF. As DNA, the CDR3 is TGTGCCAGTAGTATAGGCCCCCTCAAGACAGGAACTAATGAAAAACTGTTTTTT.

A remark on this clone: Relative to the germline gene, one junction end is altered; a read error may explain this. The rearrangement links TRBV6-5 to TRBJ2-7; 7 bases fit TRBD2. Germline CDR1 is MNHEY and CDR2 is SVGAGI. The CDR3 consists of 16 residues. The CDR3 coding sequence is TGTGTCAGCAGTTACTCCGGCGGGAGTATTGCCTACGAGCAGTACTTC. It yields the protein CVSSYSGGSIAYEQYF.

This chain uses TRBV7-9 with TRBJ2-7, with D perhaps TRBD1 (6 bases). Trimming removed 3 bases at V and 6 bases at J, with 18 bases between. The CDR3 is 15 residues long. Looked up from germline, CDR1 is SEHNR and CDR2 is FQNEAQ (reference sequence). This CDR3 reads CASSLIVGQKFEQYF. The CDR3 region has the DNA TGTGCCAGCAGCTTGATCGTAGGACAGAAGTTCGAGCAGTACTTC. Full variable domain (missing parts from reference TRBV7-9 and TRBJ2-7): DTGVSQNPRHKITKRGQNVTFRCDPISEHNRLYWYRQTLGQGPEFLTYFQNEAQLEKSRLLSDRFSAERPKGSFSTLEIQRTEQGDSAMYLCASSLIVGQKFEQYFGPGTRLTVT.

The V call is TRBV7-9, the J call TRBJ1-2, with 7 positions matching TRBD1. The V and J ends lost 7 bases and 3 bases, in that order; junction bases with no gene match: 5. Germline CDR1 reads SEHNR; CDR2 reads FQNEAQ (reference sequence). This CDR3 has 13 amino acids. The CDR3 coding sequence is TGTGCCAGCATAGGCAGGGGGGACTATGGCTACACCTTC. Encoded protein: CASIGRGDYGYTF.

The chain links TRBV27 to TRBJ1-5, with D possibly TRBD1 on 5 matching bases. V was cut by 3 bases and J by 3 bases, with 9 bases left in between. CDR1 and CDR2 (germline): MNHEY, SMNVEV (reference sequence). The CDR3 runs to 14 residues. DNA of the CDR3: TGTGCCAGCAGTTTTGGGGCCCTCAATCAGCCCCAGCATTTT. Its protein is CASSFGALNQPQHF.

This clone showed up just a few times. J is TRBJ2-7 and V is TRBV23-1; possible D gene TRBD2, 5 bases. TRBV23-1 is identified as an open reading frame with a role that is uncertain. V shed 3 bases and J shed 3 bases, with 9 bases lying between them. The CDR3 has 13 residues. CDR3 sequence (DNA): TGCGCCAGCAGTCAGGCGGACTGCTACGAGCAGTACTTC. Its protein is CASSQADCYEQYF.

This clone was recorded a few times. CDR3 sequence (DNA): TGCAGCGTAACTTTAGCGGGAAGACAAGAGACCCAGTACTTC. Encoded protein: CSVTLAGRQETQYF. This chain connects TRBV29-1 to TRBJ2-5, with 8 bases lining up with TRBD2. CDR1 is SQVTM, CDR2 ANQGSEA, per germline. V lost 6 bases, J lost 2 bases, and 8 bases stayed unmatched. The CDR3 extends over 14 amino acids. The entire variable domain, with the rest obtained from reference TRBV29-1 and TRBJ2-5, is as follows: SAVISQKPSRDICQRGTSLTIQCQVDSQVTMMFWYRQQPGQSLTLIATANQGSEATYESGFVIDKFPISRPNLTFSTLTVSNMSPEDSSIYLCSVTLAGRQETQYFGPGTRLLVL.

The chain is built from TRBV29-1 and TRBJ2-3; 7 bases agree with TRBD2. CDR1 and CDR2 (germline): SQVTM, ANQGSEA. This CDR3 is 16 amino acids long. With 5 bases clipped from V and 4 bases from J, the junction kept 15 bases outside the gene matches. The CDR3 DNA reads as TGCAGCGTTTGGGTCCTTAGACTAGCCGGGTCAGATACGCAGTATTTT. It yields the protein CSVWVLRLAGSDTQYF.

V is TRBV29-1 and J is TRBJ2-3; D may be TRBD2 (6 bases). Germline CDR1 and CDR2: SQVTM and ANQGSEA. Trimming cost V 3 bases and J 2 bases, with 9 bases left between them. The CDR3 contains 13 residues. CDR3 residues: CSVDGGNTDTQYF. The CDR3, as DNA: TGCAGCGTTGATGGAGGGAACACAGATACGCAGTATTTT.

The chain couples TRBV2 to TRBJ2-2, with 10 bases identical to TRBD1. V lost 7 bases to trimming and J lost 1 base; unmatched junction nucleotides: 3. CDR3 length equals 15 residues. Germline lookup yields CDR1 SNHLY and CDR2 FYNNEI. The CDR3 spells CASMGTGVNTGELFF. CDR3 bases: TGTGCCAGCATGGGGACAGGGGTGAACACCGGGGAGCTGTTTTTT. Based on the CDR3 plus reference TRBV2 and TRBJ2-2, the full variable domain is EPEVTQTPSHQVTQMGQEVILRCVPISNHLYFYWYRQILGQKVEFLVSFYNNEISEKSEIFDDQFSVERPDGSNFTLKIRSTKLEDSAMYFCASMGTGVNTGELFFGEGSRLTVL.

The chain couples TRBV11-2 to TRBJ2-3, with 10 bases matching TRBD2. From germline, CDR1 is SGHAT and CDR2 FQNNGV. The length of the CDR3 is 15 residues. The V and J ends lost 3 bases and 3 bases, in that order; junction bases with no gene match: 3. The CDR3 protein is CASSLRLAGTDTQYF. In DNA form, the CDR3 reads TGTGCCAGCAGCTTGCGACTAGCGGGTACAGATACGCAGTATTTT.

V and J are TRBV11-1 and TRBJ2-1, with 8 bases lining up with TRBD1. Trimming removed 7 bases from V and 0 bases from J; junction bases left unmatched: 5. This CDR3 comprises 15 residues. Germline assignment: CDR1 SGHAT and CDR2 FQDESV (reference sequence). The CDR3 protein is CASTRDRSSYNEQFF. CDR3 sequence (DNA): TGTGCCAGCACCAGGGACAGGAGCTCCTACAATGAGCAGTTCTTC.

V usage is TRBV30 and J usage is TRBJ2-3, with D perhaps TRBD2 (6 bases). From germline, CDR1 is GTSNPN and CDR2 SVGIG (reference sequence). CDR3 size: 16 residues. Trimming cost V 3 bases and J 8 bases, with 24 bases left between them. This CDR3 reads CAWSARGAAAHGTQYF. The CDR3 DNA follows: TGTGCCTGGAGCGCGCGCGGGGCGGCGGCACACGGTACGCAGTATTTT.

In this sample, this clone turned up a few times. CDR3 in amino acids: CASSQSDGGTIYF. CDR3 in DNA: TGTGCCAGCAGCCAATCGGACGGGGGCACCATATATTTT. The rearrangement joins TRBV7-6 to TRBJ1-3; possibly TRBD1 for D (5 bases). The V gene lost 5 bases and the J gene lost 9 bases, with 14 bases spanning the gap. The CDR3 extends over 13 amino acids. In germline, CDR1 is SGHVS, CDR2 FNYEAQ.

The J gene is TRBJ2-1, the V gene TRBV11-1; D is ambiguous. The CDR3 extends over 12 amino acids. V shed 1 base and J shed 8 bases, with 6 bases lying between them. CDR1 is SGHAT and CDR2 is FQDESV in the germline V gene (reference sequence). The DNA of the CDR3 is TGTGCCAGCAGCTTAGAATCCGATGAGCAGTTCTTC. Its protein is CASSLESDEQFF.

This clone turned up a few times. The chain combines TRBV11-2 with TRBJ2-5, with TRBD1 matching 8 bases. Per the germline V gene, CDR1 is SGHAT and CDR2 is FQNNGV. The CDR3 runs 14 residues. V lost 0 bases and J lost 4; bases outside the gene matches: 1. The CDR3 spells CASSLDRGRETQYF. CDR3 sequence (DNA): TGTGCCAGCAGCTTAGACAGGGGGCGAGAGACCCAGTACTTC.

This clone has just a few counts. The chain employs TRBV5-1 and TRBJ2-2, with a tentative D call TRBD2 (6 bases). Germline-derived CDR1 and CDR2 are SGHRS and YFSETQ. Trimming removed 5 bases at V and 3 bases at J, with 17 bases between. This CDR3 is built from 16 residues. The CDR3 region is CASSPDTERDTGELFF. CDR3 DNA: TGCGCCAGCAGTCCCGACACGGAGCGGGACACCGGGGAGCTGTTTTTT.

The chain joins TRBV13 to TRBJ2-3, with D possibly TRBD1 on 5 matching bases. The CDR3 runs 16 residues. Between the trimmed V and J ends, which lost 0 bases and 2 bases, there was a span of 12 bases. Looked up from germline, CDR1 is PRHDT and CDR2 is FYEKMQ (reference sequence). CDR3 residues: CASSLGVPRATDTQYF. CDR3 nucleotide sequence: TGTGCCAGCAGCTTAGGCGTCCCCAGGGCCACAGATACGCAGTATTTT.

The V gene is TRBV4-2, the J gene TRBJ2-1; 8 nucleotides align to TRBD2. CDR1 is LGHNA and CDR2 is YNFKEQ in the germline V gene. V shed 1 base and J 2 bases; nucleotides not matched to a gene: 7. The CDR3 sequence is 17 residues long. CDR3 nucleotides: TGTGCCAGCAGCCAAGGCGTTAGCGGGACCGCCTACAATGAGCAGTTCTTC. It is translated as CASSQGVSGTAYNEQFF.

CDR3 in DNA: TGCGCCAGCAGCTTTTCCGGGTTTGGGAATGAGCAGTTCTTC. As protein: CASSFSGFGNEQFF. This rearrangement joins TRBV5-1 to TRBJ2-1, with D unclear. V lost 2 bases to trimming and J lost 7 bases, with 13 bases between them. Germline V gives CDR1 SGHRS, CDR2 YFSETQ. This CDR3 comprises 14 residues.

The chain employs TRBV2 and TRBJ2-3; D unclear. Germline V gene data show CDR1 as SNHLY and CDR2 as FYNNEI. The CDR3 totals 11 residues. Trimming removed 10 bases at V and 4 bases at J, with 9 bases between. The CDR3 sequence is CATRAADTQYF. The CDR3 region has the DNA TGTGCCACTCGTGCAGCAGATACGCAGTATTTT.

This clone was detected only once. The junction differs from germline at one of its ends, possibly a read error. The J gene is TRBJ1-4, the V gene TRBV2; 10 bases map to TRBD1. This CDR3 is 14 amino acids long. The germline V gene has CDR1 SNHLY and CDR2 FYNNEI. Here the CDR3 DNA reads TGTGCCAGCAGGGACAGGGGGACTAAGGAAAAACTGTTTTTT. Translated, it gives CASRDRGTKEKLFF.

The rearrangement joins TRBV7-6 to TRBJ2-1; 10 nucleotides line up with TRBD2. CDR3 size: 16 residues. With V trimmed by 1 base and J by 6 bases, 6 bases remained unmatched. Germline V CDR1 and CDR2: SGHVS, FNYEAQ. The CDR3 sequence is CASSLGPSGRPNEQFF. The CDR3, as DNA: TGTGCCAGCAGCTTAGGTCCTAGCGGGAGACCCAATGAGCAGTTCTTC.

The rearrangement uses TRBV6-5 and TRBJ1-4; 7 bases match TRBD1. Unmatched junction bases numbered 8, after V lost 1 base and J lost 6 bases. The CDR3 contains 16 residues. Germline V gene data show CDR1 as MNHEY and CDR2 as SVGAGI. In DNA, the CDR3 is TGTGCCAGCAGTTACTTATACAGGGGAAGTGATGAAAAACTGTTTTTT. This encodes CASSYLYRGSDEKLFF.